These 26 T cell receptor beta chains were sequenced from one sample in a study of naive and memory T cell subsets. Whole-blood samples were 2 to 2.5 ml of peripheral blood from healthy adult volunteers. For blood and skin samples, reverse transcription used TCR alpha and beta constant primers. Each CDR3 protein is one row after TCRdb ran MiXCR on the 5' RACE reads. The sample lists just over 25,000 distinct CDR3 sequences, under 30% seen once, with less than 2% in the top ten. The receptors come from a female donor in good health.

The chain carries TRBV29-1 and TRBJ1-1; 7 bases fit TRBD1. The CDR3 is 13 residues long. The germline gives CDR1 SQVTM, CDR2 ANQGSEA. The V segment lost 2 bases and the J segment 2 bases; nucleotides outside the gene matches: 2. The CDR3 DNA sequence: TGCAGCGTTGAAACAGGGGTTAACACTGAAGCTTTCTTT. Translation: CSVETGVNTEAFF.

The V gene is TRBV5-1, the J gene TRBJ2-3, with 8 bases that match TRBD2. The junction had 5 bases not matched to a gene; V was cut back by 4 bases and J by 4 bases. The CDR3 contains 14 residues. The germline gives CDR1 SGHRS, CDR2 YFSETQ. The CDR3 spells CASSPAGVPDTQYF. As DNA, the CDR3 is TGCGCCAGCAGCCCAGCGGGAGTTCCAGATACGCAGTATTTT.

This clonotype was counted many times. The chain couples TRBV7-9 to TRBJ1-1, with 7 bases matching TRBD1. Germline loops: CDR1 SEHNR, CDR2 FQNEAQ (reference sequence). Unmatched junction bases numbered 4, after V lost 5 bases and J lost 4 bases. The CDR3 is 13 amino acids. The CDR3 loop is CASSLGTATEAFF. The CDR3 DNA follows: TGTGCCAGCAGCCTAGGGACAGCCACTGAAGCTTTCTTT.

The genes are TRBV27 and TRBJ1-5, with a tentative D call TRBD1 (5 bases). Germline V gene lookup returns CDR1 MNHEY and CDR2 SMNVEV (reference sequence). V was pared by 3 bases and J by 4 bases, with 10 bases between. This CDR3 region has 14 residues. CDR3 in amino acids: CASSFGGSNQPQHF. In DNA, the CDR3 is TGTGCCAGCAGTTTTGGGGGGTCGAATCAGCCCCAGCATTTT.

The gene calls are TRBV14 and TRBJ1-3; D ambiguous. Trimming shortened V by 4 bases and J by 3 bases, and 13 bases separated the two germline ends. Germline V CDR1 and CDR2: SGHDN, FVKESK. The CDR3 covers 15 residues. CDR3 in DNA: TGTGCCAGCAGCCCCCTGGGAGGAGGTGGAAACACCATATATTTT. This sequence encodes CASSPLGGGGNTIYF.

This clonotype is categorized as medium-sized. The chain uses TRBV4-1 and TRBJ1-5; unclear D gene. V lost 0 bases and J 4 bases, leaving 7 bases between the germline ends. The CDR3 totals 14 residues. Germline V lookup: CDR1 MGHRA, CDR2 YSYEKL. CDR3 DNA sequence: TGCGCCAGCAGCCAAGATCATTCGAATCAGCCCCAGCATTTT. This encodes CASSQDHSNQPQHF.

This clonotype has a count of ten or more. The V call is TRBV6-6, the J call TRBJ1-5; the D is unclear. Trimming removed 5 bases from V and 0 bases from J, with 8 bases in between. CDR3 length equals 14 residues. Germline values: CDR1 MNHNY, CDR2 SVGAGI (reference sequence). The chain's CDR3 is CASSRHNSNQPQHF. DNA for the CDR3: TGTGCCAGCAGTCGCCACAATAGCAATCAGCCCCAGCATTTT.

This clonotype is medium-sized in the sample. This chain joins TRBV18 and TRBJ2-7, with D possibly being TRBD1 (5 bases). In germline, CDR1 is KGHSH, CDR2 LQKENI. Trimming pared 0 bases from V and 7 bases from J, leaving 13 bases between. The CDR3 extends over 14 amino acids. CDR3 sequence: CASSPPGVSGEQYF. The CDR3, as DNA: TGTGCCAGCTCACCACCAGGGGTTTCGGGTGAGCAGTACTTC.

This clonotype has a handful of counts. The chain recombines TRBV27 with TRBJ2-3; perhaps TRBD1 as D (6 bases). Trimming took 1 base from V and 1 from J, leaving 6 bases between them. The germline V gene has CDR1 MNHEY and CDR2 SMNVEV (reference sequence). The CDR3 has 14 residues. The CDR3 loop reads CASSLWGRTDTQYF. The CDR3 nucleotides read TGTGCCAGCAGTTTATGGGGGCGCACAGATACGCAGTATTTT.

A few counts support this clonotype. This sequence joins TRBV29-1 and TRBJ2-5; 9 bases match TRBD2. After removal of 8 bases from V and 2 bases from J, the junction contained 9 bases not matched to a gene. Germline values: CDR1 SQVTM, CDR2 ANQGSEA. This CDR3 spans 14 amino acids. CDR3 sequence: CSSRAGGSQETQYF. CDR3 coding DNA: TGCAGCAGTCGGGCGGGAGGGAGTCAAGAGACCCAGTACTTC.

This rearrangement joins TRBV29-1 to TRBJ2-6; 9 bases line up with TRBD2. There are 18 residues in the CDR3. J was trimmed by 0 bases and V by 1 base; bases with no gene match: 7. Germline loops: CDR1 SQVTM, CDR2 ANQGSEA. CDR3 nucleotide sequence: TGCAGCGTTGAAGTATCTAGCGGGGTCGCCTCTGGGGCCAACGTCCTGACTTTC. Protein product: CSVEVSSGVASGANVLTF.

The V call is TRBV10-3, the J call TRBJ2-7, with 9 bases that match TRBD2. The V segment lost 10 bases and the J segment 2 bases; nucleotides outside the gene matches: 6. The CDR3 is 13 amino acids. CDR1 is ENHRY, CDR2 SYGVKD, per germline. The CDR3 is CATKTSGPYEQYF. The CDR3 bases are TGTGCCACCAAGACTAGCGGCCCCTACGAGCAGTACTTC.

This clonotype came up many times. The chain is built from TRBV20-1 and TRBJ2-3; D is tentatively TRBD1 or TRBD2 (5 bases each). The CDR3 is 16 amino acids. Trimming removed 8 bases at V and 0 bases at J, with 21 bases between. The germline V gene has CDR1 DFQATT and CDR2 SNEGSKA (reference sequence). The CDR3 coding sequence is TGCAGTTTTGGCACATCGGGGCGGTCAAGCACAGATACGCAGTATTTT. It encodes CSFGTSGRSSTDTQYF.

The chain is built from TRBV24-1 and TRBJ2-1, with TRBD1 as a possible D gene (7 bases). The CDR3 loop spans 13 amino acids. From germline, CDR1 is KGHDR and CDR2 SFDVKD. The V gene lost 4 bases and the J gene lost 14 bases, with 17 bases spanning the gap. The CDR3: CATSEPGGLRKFF. As DNA, the CDR3 is TGTGCCACCAGTGAGCCAGGGGGGTTGAGGAAGTTCTTC.

The CDR3 reads CASKGTEETQYF. The CDR3 nucleotides are TGTGCCAGCAAGGGGACAGAAGAGACCCAGTACTTC. The chain couples TRBV6-4 to TRBJ2-5; TRBD1 matches at 7 bases. V lost 7 bases to trimming and J lost 3 bases; unmatched junction nucleotides: 2. The germline CDR1 and CDR2 sequences are MRHNA and SNTAGT. The CDR3 consists of 12 residues.

This clonotype is classed as medium-sized. The chain links TRBV27 to TRBJ1-1; 9 nucleotides align to TRBD1. J was trimmed by 5 bases and V by 5 bases; bases with no gene match: 6. CDR3 length: 14 residues. Per germline, CDR1 MNHEY and CDR2 SMNVEV (reference sequence). The CDR3 DNA is TGTGCCAGCAGTCAGCGACAGGGGGTAACTGAAGCTTTCTTT. Its protein is CASSQRQGVTEAFF.

The rearrangement uses TRBV10-3 and TRBJ2-3; a possible D gene is TRBD1 (6 bases). The CDR3 sequence is 15 residues long. Per germline, CDR1 ENHRY and CDR2 SYGVKD. Between the trimmed V and J ends, which lost 10 bases and 3 bases, there was a span of 20 bases. The CDR3 loop is CATTHSKGGTDTQYF. In DNA form, the CDR3 reads TGTGCCACTACCCACTCAAAAGGGGGAACAGATACGCAGTATTTT.

This clonotype has a handful of counts. This chain links TRBV20-1 with TRBJ2-7; 7 nucleotides match TRBD2. CDR3 length: 14 amino acids. Germline V CDR1 and CDR2: DFQATT, SNEGSKA (reference sequence). V lost 6 bases to trimming and J lost 5 bases; unmatched junction nucleotides: 13. The CDR3 coding sequence is TGCAGTGCCACCAAGGGAGACAGCGGGGACGAGCAGTACTTC. Translating it yields CSATKGDSGDEQYF.

This clonotype rates as medium-sized. This chain uses TRBV20-1 with TRBJ1-2; 7 nucleotides agree with TRBD1. V lost 3 bases to trimming and J lost 7 bases; unmatched junction nucleotides: 5. CDR1 is DFQATT and CDR2 is SNEGSKA in the germline V gene (reference sequence). The CDR3 has 12 residues. As DNA, the CDR3 is TGCAGTGCTAGTCAAGGGGGCATTGGCTACACCTTC. It translates to CSASQGGIGYTF.

This chain uses TRBV29-1 with TRBJ2-3; D is undetermined. Trimming removed 7 bases at V and 0 bases at J, with 14 bases between. The CDR3 is made up of 14 amino acids. The V gene's germline CDR1 is SQVTM and CDR2 ANQGSEA. The CDR3: CSANEVASTDTQYF. In DNA, the CDR3 is TGCAGCGCTAATGAGGTTGCTAGCACAGATACGCAGTATTTT.

This clonotype showed up just a few times. The chain carries TRBV7-2 and TRBJ2-7, with TRBD2 identical over 7 bases. V shed 2 bases and J 2 bases; nucleotides not matched to a gene: 6. Germline V lookup: CDR1 SGHTA, CDR2 FQGNSA. This CDR3 contains 15 residues. This CDR3 is CASSLSWDYAYEQYF. CDR3 nucleotide sequence: TGTGCCAGCAGCTTATCCTGGGACTACGCCTACGAGCAGTACTTC.

Within the sample, this clonotype is medium-sized. The gene calls are TRBV18 and TRBJ2-7; a weak D match, TRBD1 (5 bases). CDR3 length: 12 residues. Germline-derived CDR1 and CDR2 are KGHSH and LQKENI. V was pared by 3 bases and J by 2 bases, with 5 bases between. CDR3 loop: CASSPTAYEQYF. The CDR3 coding sequence is TGTGCCAGCTCACCGACAGCCTACGAGCAGTACTTC.

This clonotype rates as medium-sized. This chain joins TRBV20-1 and TRBJ2-5, with D tentatively TRBD2 (6 bases). Trimming removed 7 bases at V and 2 bases at J, with 11 bases between. The CDR3 length is 12 residues. Germline-derived CDR1 and CDR2 are DFQATT and SNEGSKA (reference sequence). For the CDR3, the DNA is TGCAGTGTGCCAGGGAGGCAAGAGACCCAGTACTTC. Protein: CSVPGRQETQYF.

This chain joins TRBV5-1 and TRBJ1-1; D is uncertain. Germline lookup yields CDR1 SGHRS and CDR2 YFSETQ. V lost 1 base and J lost 6, with 13 bases in between. The CDR3 contains 14 residues. The CDR3 protein is CASSLTGPSPEAFF. DNA of the CDR3: TGCGCCAGCAGCTTGACCGGGCCTTCGCCTGAAGCTTTCTTT. The whole variable domain, filled in from reference TRBV5-1 and TRBJ1-1, reads KAGVTQTPRYLIKTRGQQVTLSCSPISGHRSVSWYQQTPGQGLQFLFEYFSETQRNKGNFPGRFSGRQFSNSRSEMNVSTLELGDSALYLCASSLTGPSPEAFFGQGTRLTVV.

This clonotype was detected ten times or more. This chain connects TRBV7-9 to TRBJ2-5, with 13 bases lining up with TRBD2. Germline V lookup: CDR1 SEHNR, CDR2 FQNEAQ (reference sequence). This CDR3 spans 15 amino acids. The V gene end was trimmed by 5 bases and the J gene end by 3 bases; junction bases not matched to a gene: 3. The CDR3 region has the DNA TGTGCCAGCAGCGCCGGGACTAGCGGGGAAGAGACCCAGTACTTC. It specifies CASSAGTSGEETQYF. The variable domain in full, with the rest retrieved from reference TRBV7-9 and TRBJ2-5, is DTGVSQNPRHKITKRGQNVTFRCDPISEHNRLYWYRQTLGQGPEFLTYFQNEAQLEKSRLLSDRFSAERPKGSFSTLEIQRTEQGDSAMYLCASSAGTSGEETQYFGPGTRLLVL.

By share, this clonotype counts as medium-sized. V gene TRBV7-2 combines with J gene TRBJ2-1, with 7 positions matching TRBD2. Trimming cost V 1 base and J 3 bases; bases outside gene matches: 6. The CDR3 has 16 amino acids. Germline assignment: CDR1 SGHTA and CDR2 FQGNSA. CDR3 residues: CASSLEGLAGYNEQFF. The CDR3 DNA is TGTGCCAGCAGCTTAGAAGGCTTAGCGGGCTACAATGAGCAGTTCTTC.